This T cell receptor beta chain comes out of a study of T cell responses to AZD1222 COVID-19 vaccine. Assay used: immunoSEQ multiplex PCR; TCRdb lists only in-frame clones, some missing. The sample contains fewer than 150,000 clones, 93% of which appear only once. Trimming shortened V by 0 bases and J by 5 bases, and 17 bases separated the two germline ends. Germline assignment: CDR1 SGHRS and CDR2 YFSETQ. This CDR3 contains 16 residues. The rearrangement joins TRBV5-1 to TRBJ2-5; tentatively, D is TRBD2 (6 bases). Sequencing was performed on peripheral blood, taken on day 0 of AZD1222 vaccination. This clonotype was obtained from an adult in good health. This chain's CDR3 is CASSLGRGAPEETQYF. The DNA for the CDR3 is TGCGCCAGCAGCTTGGGCCGCGGGGCCCCGGAGGAGACCCAGTACTTC.